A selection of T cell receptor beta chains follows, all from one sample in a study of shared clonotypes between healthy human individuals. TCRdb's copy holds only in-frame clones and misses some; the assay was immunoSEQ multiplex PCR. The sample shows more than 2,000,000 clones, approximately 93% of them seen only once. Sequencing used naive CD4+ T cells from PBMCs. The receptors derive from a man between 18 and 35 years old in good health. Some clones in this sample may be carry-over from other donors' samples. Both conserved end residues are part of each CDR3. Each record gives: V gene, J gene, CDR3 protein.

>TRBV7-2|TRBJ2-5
CASSTRGVQETQYF
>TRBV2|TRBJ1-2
CASRVRQGAYGYTF
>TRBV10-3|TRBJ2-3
CATAGLAGPTSTDTQYF
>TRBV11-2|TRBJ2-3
CASSLRRGPTDTQYF
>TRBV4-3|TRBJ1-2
CASSLGTSGYTF
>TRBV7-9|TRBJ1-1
CASSLDSGNTEAFF
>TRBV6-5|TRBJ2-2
CASAKEAANTGELFF
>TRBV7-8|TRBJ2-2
CASSLGRSGRVNAGELFF
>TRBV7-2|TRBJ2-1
CASSLYAGNNEQFF
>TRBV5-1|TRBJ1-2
CASSLGGTDYGYTF
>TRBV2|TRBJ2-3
CASSERLAGGDTQYF
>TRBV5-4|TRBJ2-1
CAINGRNSYNEQFF
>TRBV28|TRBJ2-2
CASSLVQTGELFF
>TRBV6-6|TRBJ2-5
CASSYPPLQETQYF
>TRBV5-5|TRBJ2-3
CASSPLTSGSTDTQYF
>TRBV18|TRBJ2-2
CASSFAGTGFTGELFF
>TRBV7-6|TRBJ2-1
CASSLSGGRFAEQFF
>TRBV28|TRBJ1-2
CASSETPTGGWNGYTF
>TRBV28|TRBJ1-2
CASSTSGGRYGGYTF
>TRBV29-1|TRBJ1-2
CSVGQGVMGYTF
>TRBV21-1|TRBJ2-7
CASTRKRSYEQYF
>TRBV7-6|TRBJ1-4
CASSLLHEKLFF
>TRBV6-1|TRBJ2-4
CASSVGVLAGGDIQYF
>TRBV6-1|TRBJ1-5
CASRSLTGNRQPQHF
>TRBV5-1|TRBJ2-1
CASSLPRTGSYNEQFF
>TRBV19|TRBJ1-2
CATKFLQTPARSGYTF
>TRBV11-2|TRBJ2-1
CASSLDNRLAGGSEQFF
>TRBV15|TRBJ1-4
CATSGRGQGAFHRTNEKLFF
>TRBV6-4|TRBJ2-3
CASSDRASGTTQYF
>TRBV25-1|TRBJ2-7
CASSEYARQGEQYF
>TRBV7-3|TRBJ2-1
CASSSPGLAGRNEQFF
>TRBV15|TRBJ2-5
CATSRDVQGDLRGETQYF
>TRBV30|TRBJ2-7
CALRKRGGYEQYF
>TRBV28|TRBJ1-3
CASSGIRTGGVVSGNTIYF
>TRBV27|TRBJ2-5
CASSLSGALWETQYF
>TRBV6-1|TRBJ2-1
CASSQGVGEQFF
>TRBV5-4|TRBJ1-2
CASSFGGRWDGYTF
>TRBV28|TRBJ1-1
CASHTRGLLNTEAFF
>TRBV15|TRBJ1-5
CATSRDPPQPQHF
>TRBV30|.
CAWSSGGSSYEQYF
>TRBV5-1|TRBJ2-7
CASSRAGTDSYEQYF
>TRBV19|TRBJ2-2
CASSSSVRGRTGELFF
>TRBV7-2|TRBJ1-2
CASAPTRTYSGYTF
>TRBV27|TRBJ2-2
CASRRDRGTGELFF
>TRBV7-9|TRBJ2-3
CASSFSYRGSQSATQYF
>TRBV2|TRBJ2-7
CASSDRKSFPPYEQYF
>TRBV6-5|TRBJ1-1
CASSYTVNTEAFF
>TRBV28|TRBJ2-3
CASKSGGGTDTQYF
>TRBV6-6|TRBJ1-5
CASRSRQGSQPQHF
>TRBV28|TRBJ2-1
CASTDGDEQFF
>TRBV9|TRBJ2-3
CASSVDSGTDTQYF
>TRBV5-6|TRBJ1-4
CASSSLSTNEKLFF
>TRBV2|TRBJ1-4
CASRRTGSGEKLFF
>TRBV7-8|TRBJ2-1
CASSLGPPGNEQFF